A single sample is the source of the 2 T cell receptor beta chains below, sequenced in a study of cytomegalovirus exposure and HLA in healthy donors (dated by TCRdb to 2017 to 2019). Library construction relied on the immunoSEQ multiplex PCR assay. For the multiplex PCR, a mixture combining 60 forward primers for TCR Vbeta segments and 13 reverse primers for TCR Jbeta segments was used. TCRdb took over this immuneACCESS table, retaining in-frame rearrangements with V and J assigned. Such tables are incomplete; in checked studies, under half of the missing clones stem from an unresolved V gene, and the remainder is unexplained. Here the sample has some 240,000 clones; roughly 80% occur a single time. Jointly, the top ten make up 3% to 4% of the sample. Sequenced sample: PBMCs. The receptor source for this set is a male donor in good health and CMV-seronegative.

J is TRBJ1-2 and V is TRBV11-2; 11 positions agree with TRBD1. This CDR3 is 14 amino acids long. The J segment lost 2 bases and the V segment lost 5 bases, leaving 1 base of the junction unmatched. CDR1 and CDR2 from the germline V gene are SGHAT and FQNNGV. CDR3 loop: CASSRTGGNYGYTF. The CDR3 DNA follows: TGTGCCAGCAGCAGGACAGGGGGCAACTATGGCTACACCTTC.

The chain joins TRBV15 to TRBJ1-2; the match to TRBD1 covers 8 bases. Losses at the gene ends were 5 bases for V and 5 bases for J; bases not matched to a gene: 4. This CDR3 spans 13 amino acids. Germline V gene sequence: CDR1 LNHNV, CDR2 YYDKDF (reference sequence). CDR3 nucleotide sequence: TGTGCCACCAGCGCGAGGACAGGGTATGGCTACACCTTC. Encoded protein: CATSARTGYGYTF. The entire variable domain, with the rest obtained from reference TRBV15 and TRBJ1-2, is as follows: DAMVIQNPRYQVTQFGKPVTLSCSQTLNHNVMYWYQQKSSQAPKLLFHYYDKDFNNEADTPDNFQSRRPNTSFCFLDIRSPGLGDTAMYLCATSARTGYGYTFGSGTRLTVV.